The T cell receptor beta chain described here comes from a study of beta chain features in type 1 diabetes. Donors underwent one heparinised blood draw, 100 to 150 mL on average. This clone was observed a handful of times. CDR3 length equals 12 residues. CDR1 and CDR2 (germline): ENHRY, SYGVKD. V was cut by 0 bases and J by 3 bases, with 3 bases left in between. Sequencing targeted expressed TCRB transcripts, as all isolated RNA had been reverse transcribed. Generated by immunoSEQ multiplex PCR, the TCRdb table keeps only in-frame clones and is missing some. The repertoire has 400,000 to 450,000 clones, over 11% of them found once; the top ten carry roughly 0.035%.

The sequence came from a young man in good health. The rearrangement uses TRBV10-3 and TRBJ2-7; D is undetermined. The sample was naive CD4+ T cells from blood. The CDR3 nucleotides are TGTGCCATCAGTGAGTCTTTCTACGAGCAGTACTTC. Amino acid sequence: CAISESFYEQYF.